The 25 T cell receptor beta chains reported below all come from one sample, sequenced in a study of response to subunit inactivated influenza vaccine. One entry per CDR3 protein results from TCRdb running MiXCR on the RT-PCR reads. This sample yields roughly 760,000 distinct CDR3 sequences, of which approximately 21% are seen a single time; 10% to 13% belongs to the top ten. The sequenced sample was PBMCs from blood, obtained about 5 days after vaccination. The source is a man aged 45-65 years who received an inactivated influenza vaccine.

This clonotype was recorded a few times. This chain joins TRBV5-1 and TRBJ2-3; D perhaps matches TRBD1 (6 bases). CDR1 SGHRS and CDR2 YFSETQ come from the germline V gene. With 3 bases removed from V and 5 bases from J, the gap between germline ends came to 10 bases. The CDR3 consists of 13 residues. The CDR3 loop reads CASSWATGDTQYF. The CDR3 DNA follows: TGCGCCAGCAGCTGGGCGACAGGAGATACGCAGTATTTT.

This clonotype was counted between two and nine times. The chain recombines TRBV27 with TRBJ2-2; TRBD1 agrees at 7 bases. The CDR3 has 15 residues. CDR1 and CDR2 (germline): MNHEY, SMNVEV (reference sequence). V trimming: 8 bases; J trimming: 5 bases; junction bases outside the gene matches: 11. CDR3 region: CASRMWQGETGELFF. The CDR3 coding sequence is TGTGCCAGCCGCATGTGGCAGGGGGAGACCGGGGAGCTGTTTTTT.

J is TRBJ2-1 and V is TRBV29-1; 14 bases match TRBD2. The V and J ends lost 1 base and 9 bases, in that order; junction bases with no gene match: 11. The CDR3 extends over 17 amino acids. The germline V gene has CDR1 SQVTM and CDR2 ANQGSEA. In DNA form, the CDR3 reads TGCAGCGTTGAAGGACCGTTGGGACTAGCGGGAGTAGCTGAGCAGTTCTTC. Its translation is CSVEGPLGLAGVAEQFF.

This chain joins TRBV5-6 and TRBJ1-5; D gene unclear. The CDR3 length is 16 residues. Germline CDR1 SGHDT, CDR2 YYEEEE. The V end was cut by 4 bases, the J end by 2 bases, with 16 bases between. The CDR3 here is CASSHWKGIGNQPQHF. In nucleotides, the CDR3 is TGTGCCAGCAGCCATTGGAAGGGAATAGGCAATCAGCCCCAGCATTTT.

This clonotype has a count of ten or more. This rearrangement joins TRBV6-2 or TRBV6-3 to TRBJ1-1, with D possibly TRBD1 on 6 matching bases. V shed 4 bases and J shed 1 base, with 19 bases lying between them. Germline CDR1 MNHEY, CDR2 SVGEGT. The CDR3 totals 17 residues. The CDR3 region has the DNA TGTGCCAGCAGTTTATCGGGACACAGACGCTCGAACACTGAAGCTTTCTTT. The encoded protein is CASSLSGHRRSNTEAFF.

This clonotype was counted a few times. This rearrangement joins TRBV6-4 to TRBJ2-5, with D unresolved. The CDR3 extends over 16 amino acids. Trimming removed 4 bases from V and 0 bases from J, with 15 bases in between. Germline V gives CDR1 MRHNA, CDR2 SNTAGT. CDR3 DNA: TGTGCCAGCAGTGTAGTAAGGTTTTCTTACCAAGAGACCCAGTACTTC. It translates to CASSVVRFSYQETQYF.

V and J are TRBV7-9 and TRBJ2-2; tentatively, D is TRBD2 (5 bases). The CDR3 has 15 amino acids. Germline V CDR1 and CDR2: SEHNR, FQNEAQ (reference sequence). The V gene lost 7 bases and the J gene lost 3 bases, with 15 bases spanning the gap. CDR3 DNA: TGTGCCAGCACCGGCGGGCGTCATTACACCGGGGAGCTGTTTTTT. Translated: CASTGGRHYTGELFF.

The genes are TRBV29-1 and TRBJ2-1, with TRBD1 matching 12 bases. There are 16 residues in the CDR3. Germline assignment: CDR1 SQVTM and CDR2 ANQGSEA. The trim removed 6 bases at V and 8 bases at J, leaving 14 bases unmatched. CDR3 loop: CSVLRGGDRGHDEQFF. The DNA for the CDR3 is TGCAGCGTGCTTCGGGGTGGGGACAGGGGGCATGATGAGCAGTTCTTC.

This clonotype has just a few counts. The chain couples TRBV7-9 to TRBJ2-7, with 7 nucleotides matching TRBD1. Germline CDR1 and CDR2: SEHNR and FQNEAQ (reference sequence). CDR3 size: 14 residues. Trimming cost V 5 bases and J 3 bases; bases outside gene matches: 7. The CDR3: CASSPTGSGYEQYF. The CDR3 DNA is TGTGCCAGCAGCCCGACAGGGTCGGGCTACGAGCAGTACTTC.

The chain joins TRBV20-1 to TRBJ2-4; D is unclear. The V gene's germline CDR1 is DFQATT and CDR2 SNEGSKA (reference sequence). The CDR3 is 12 amino acids. Trimming stripped 3 bases from V and 6 bases from J, with 9 bases between. CDR3 sequence: CSARFLLNIQYF. In DNA form, the CDR3 reads TGCAGTGCTAGGTTCTTACTAAACATTCAGTACTTC.

This clonotype was seen repeatedly, ten times or more. The chain has TRBV12-3 or TRBV12-4 and TRBJ2-1; TRBD2 agrees at 12 bases. CDR3 length equals 16 residues. The trim removed 3 bases at V and 5 bases at J, leaving 5 bases unmatched. The CDR3 bases are TGTGCCAGCAGTTTGCCCGGACTAGCGGGAAACAATGAGCAGTTCTTC. Translated: CASSLPGLAGNNEQFF.

There are a few counts of this clonotype. The V gene is TRBV6-6, the J gene TRBJ1-4; D is undetermined. CDR3 length: 12 amino acids. Trimming pared 7 bases from V and 8 bases from J, leaving 11 bases between. Germline lookup yields CDR1 MNHNY and CDR2 SVGAGI (reference sequence). CDR3 sequence: CASKLTGEKLFF. In DNA, the CDR3 is TGTGCCAGCAAGCTCACCGGCGAAAAACTGTTTTTT.

This chain connects TRBV15 to TRBJ1-5, with TRBD1 identical over 10 bases. The V and J ends lost 2 bases and 6 bases, in that order; junction bases with no gene match: 13. The germline V gene has CDR1 LNHNV and CDR2 YYDKDF (reference sequence). The CDR3 loop spans 18 amino acids. The CDR3 spells CATSRPSGTGEFGQPQHF. The DNA for the CDR3 is TGTGCCACCAGCAGACCTAGTGGGACAGGGGAATTCGGTCAGCCCCAGCATTTT. Filled out from reference TRBV15 and TRBJ1-5, the complete variable domain reads DAMVIQNPRYQVTQFGKPVTLSCSQTLNHNVMYWYQQKSSQAPKLLFHYYDKDFNNEADTPDNFQSRRPNTSFCFLDIRSPGLGDTAMYLCATSRPSGTGEFGQPQHFGDGTRLSIL.

The V and J genes are TRBV4-3 and TRBJ2-7; the D gene is possibly TRBD2 (5 bases). This CDR3 contains 15 residues. The germline CDR1 and CDR2 sequences are LGHNA and YSLEER. V shed 1 base and J shed 2 bases, with 12 bases lying between them. The CDR3 sequence: CASSQVAGIAYEQYF. The DNA of the CDR3 is TGCGCCAGCAGCCAAGTTGCGGGTATAGCCTACGAGCAGTACTTC.

This chain joins TRBV5-5 and TRBJ2-2; weak D call: TRBD2 (6 bases). Trimming left V 2 bases short and J 6 bases short, with 11 bases between. The CDR3 sequence is 14 residues long. Germline assignment: CDR1 SGHKS and CDR2 YYEKEE (reference sequence). CDR3 sequence (DNA): TGTGCCAGCAGCTTTAACGGGGGTCCCGGGGAGCTGTTTTTT. This sequence encodes CASSFNGGPGELFF.

This chain joins TRBV5-1 and TRBJ2-7, with 11 bases aligning to TRBD1. Looked up from germline, CDR1 is SGHRS and CDR2 is YFSETQ. The trim removed 4 bases at V and 5 bases at J, leaving 5 bases unmatched. There are 14 residues in the CDR3. This CDR3 reads CASSRTGGYHEQYF. CDR3 DNA: TGCGCCAGCAGCCGGACAGGGGGCTACCACGAGCAGTACTTC.

This clonotype was counted only a few times. The rearrangement uses TRBV5-1 and TRBJ2-5; 7 bases agree with TRBD1. CDR1 is SGHRS, CDR2 YFSETQ, per germline. CDR3 size: 14 residues. Trimming removed 2 bases from V and 9 bases from J; junction bases left unmatched: 10. CDR3 nucleotide sequence: TGCGCCAGCAGCTTAAACCGGGACAGAGGAGCCCAGTACTTC. This codes for CASSLNRDRGAQYF.

CDR3 residues: CASSFSGGGLNEQFF. The CDR3 coding sequence is TGCGCCAGCAGCTTTTCTGGCGGGGGGCTCAATGAGCAGTTCTTC. V and J are TRBV5-1 and TRBJ2-1, with 8 bases aligning to TRBD2. V shed 2 bases, J shed 6 bases, and the junction held 7 bases outside the gene matches. The CDR3 is 15 residues long. Germline CDR1 SGHRS, CDR2 YFSETQ.

This clonotype was seen a few times. The V and J genes are TRBV28 and TRBJ2-7; D may be TRBD1 (5 bases). Trimming pared 11 bases from V and 1 base from J, leaving 15 bases between. CDR3 length equals 13 residues. Germline CDR1 reads MDHEN; CDR2 reads SYDVKM. The CDR3: CAALGAESYEQYF. The CDR3 DNA reads TGTGCCGCGCTAGGGGCAGAATCCTACGAGCAGTACTTC.

In nucleotides, the CDR3 is TGTGCCAGCAGCTCCCTTGGCGGGGGGAACACAGATACGCAGTATTTT. Translating gives CASSSLGGGNTDTQYF. The rearrangement links TRBV7-2 to TRBJ2-3; 8 bases map to TRBD2. The CDR3 totals 16 residues. Germline V lookup: CDR1 SGHTA, CDR2 FQGNSA. Germline trimming cut 4 bases from V and 2 bases from J; bases unmatched to any gene: 8.

The rearrangement links TRBV4-3 to TRBJ2-5; 8 nucleotides line up with TRBD2. CDR1 and CDR2 from the germline V gene are LGHNA and YSLEER. Trimming at V came to 0 bases and at J to 6 bases, leaving 6 bases not matched to a gene. The CDR3 is made up of 15 amino acids. For the CDR3, the DNA is TGCGCCAGCAGCCAAGAGTTTGCGGGGGGACAGACCCAGTACTTC. The encoded protein is CASSQEFAGGQTQYF.

In DNA, the CDR3 is TGCGCCAGCAGCCAAGACCTGGGCCGGGAGCTGTTTTTT. Its protein is CASSQDLGRELFF. The genes are TRBV4-1 and TRBJ2-2, with no clear D. This CDR3 is built from 13 residues. Germline V gives CDR1 MGHRA, CDR2 YSYEKL. Trimming took off 0 bases at V and 9 bases at J, with 8 bases between the two ends.

This clonotype was detected many times. The gene calls are TRBV29-1 and TRBJ1-1, with D uncertain. Germline lookup yields CDR1 SQVTM and CDR2 ANQGSEA. The V end was cut by 2 bases, the J end by 4 bases, with 8 bases between. The CDR3 covers 12 residues. CDR3 region: CSVEKGSTEAFF. In DNA, the CDR3 is TGCAGCGTTGAAAAGGGAAGCACTGAAGCTTTCTTT.

The chain is built from TRBV6-5 and TRBJ2-7, with D possibly TRBD1 on 6 matching bases. CDR1 and CDR2 (germline): MNHEY, SVGAGI. Trimming took off 1 base at V and 2 bases at J, with 12 bases between the two ends. This CDR3 has 15 amino acids. The CDR3 coding sequence is TGTGCCAGCAGTTACTTTATGACAGGAGCCTACGAGCAGTACTTC. Encoded protein: CASSYFMTGAYEQYF.

This clonotype was seen many times. V gene TRBV5-1 combines with J gene TRBJ2-1; 10 nucleotides line up with TRBD2. J lost 9 bases, V lost 2 bases, and 8 bases had no gene match. This CDR3 region has 15 residues. Per the germline V gene, CDR1 is SGHRS and CDR2 is YFSETQ. The chain's CDR3 is CASSFLAGDVGEQFF. The CDR3 DNA is TGCGCCAGCAGCTTCCTAGCGGGGGATGTGGGTGAGCAGTTCTTC.